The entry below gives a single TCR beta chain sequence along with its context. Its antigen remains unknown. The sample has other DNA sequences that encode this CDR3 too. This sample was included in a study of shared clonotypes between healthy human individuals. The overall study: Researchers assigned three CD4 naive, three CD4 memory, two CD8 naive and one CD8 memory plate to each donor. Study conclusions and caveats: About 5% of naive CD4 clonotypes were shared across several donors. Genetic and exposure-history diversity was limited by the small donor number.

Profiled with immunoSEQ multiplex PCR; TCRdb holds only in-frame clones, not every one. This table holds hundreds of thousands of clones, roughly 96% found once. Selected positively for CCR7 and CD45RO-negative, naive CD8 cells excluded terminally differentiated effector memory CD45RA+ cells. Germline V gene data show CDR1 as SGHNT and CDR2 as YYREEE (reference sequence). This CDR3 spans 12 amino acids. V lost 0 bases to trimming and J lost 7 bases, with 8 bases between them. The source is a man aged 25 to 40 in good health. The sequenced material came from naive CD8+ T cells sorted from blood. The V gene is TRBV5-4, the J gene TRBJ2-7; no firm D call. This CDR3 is CASSLEGGEQYF. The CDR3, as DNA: TGTGCCAGCAGCTTGGAGGGTGGTGAGCAGTACTTC.